This is a list of T cell receptor beta chains from one sample in a study of T cell responses to AZD1222 COVID-19 vaccine. Profiling relied on immunoSEQ multiplex PCR, and the TCRdb table lists in-frame clones only, not all of them. Counted here are fewer than 100,000 clones, just over 90% occurring once; the ten biggest clones make up roughly 13%. The sequences come from peripheral blood, collected on day 0 of AZD1222 vaccination. The source is an adult in good health. CDR3s include the opening cysteine and the closing phenylalanine or tryptophan. The order of the fields is CDR3 protein, CDR3 DNA, D gene, clone size, J gene, V gene. A D gene is named only where the DNA matches it firmly. Some rows mark clone size as missing; the rest say once, few, many or name a class of expanded clone.

CDR3: CASSQRSTDTQYF
DNA: TGTGCCAGCAGCCAAAGAAGCACAGATACGCAGTATTTT
D: -
size: -
J: TRBJ2-3
V: TRBV4-2

CDR3: CATSDLGSREGRNEQFF
DNA: TGTGCCACCAGTGATTTGGGTTCGCGGGAGGGCCGTAATGAGCAGTTCTTC
D: TRBD2
size: -
J: TRBJ2-1
V: TRBV24-1

CDR3: CASSARGAETQYF
DNA: TGTGCCAGCAGCGCCAGGGGAGCAGAGACCCAGTACTTC
D: -
size: -
J: TRBJ2-5
V: TRBV11-3

CDR3: CASSLYRGHTEAFF
DNA: TGTGCCAGCAGCCTATACAGGGGGCACACTGAAGCTTTCTTT
D: TRBD1
size: -
J: TRBJ1-1
V: TRBV14

CDR3: CASTPGNSPLHF
DNA: TGTGCCAGCACCCCGGGGAACTCACCCCTCCACTTT
D: -
size: -
J: TRBJ1-6
V: TRBV12-3/TRBV12-4

CDR3: CAISGSTGGRHQPQHF
DNA: TGTGCCATCAGCGGTTCGACAGGGGGGAGGCATCAGCCCCAGCATTTT
D: TRBD1
size: -
J: TRBJ1-5
V: TRBV10-3

CDR3: CASRREQGPTGELFF
DNA: TGTGCCAGCCGGAGAGAGCAGGGACCCACCGGGGAGCTGTTTTTT
D: -
size: -
J: TRBJ2-2
V: TRBV2

CDR3: CASSLVSPSGGSYNEQFF
DNA: TGCGCCAGCAGCTTGGTGTCTCCTAGCGGGGGGAGCTACAATGAGCAGTTCTTC
D: TRBD2
size: once
J: TRBJ2-1
V: TRBV5-1

CDR3: CASSLTARGNTGELFF
DNA: TGTGCCAGCAGCTTAACGGCTCGGGGGAACACCGGGGAGCTGTTTTTT
D: -
size: -
J: TRBJ2-2
V: TRBV7-3

CDR3: CASSPDGSGANVLTF
DNA: TGTGCCAGCAGTCCGGACGGATCTGGGGCCAACGTCCTGACTTTC
D: -
size: -
J: TRBJ2-6
V: TRBV6-1

CDR3: CASSDDRNRGYNEQFF
DNA: TGTGCCAGCAGCGATGACAGGAACAGGGGTTACAATGAGCAGTTCTTC
D: TRBD1
size: -
J: TRBJ2-1
V: TRBV7-8

CDR3: CASSLAPGISYNEQFF
DNA: TGTGCCAGCAGCTTAGCCCCAGGGATATCCTACAATGAGCAGTTCTTC
D: -
size: -
J: TRBJ2-1
V: TRBV7-2

CDR3: CSVQILLVMNTEAFF
DNA: TGCAGCGTTCAAATCCTTCTCGTCATGAACACTGAAGCTTTCTTT
D: -
size: -
J: TRBJ1-1
V: TRBV29-1

CDR3: CASSSPGQGNEKLFF
DNA: TGTGCCAGCAGTAGTCCGGGACAAGGAAATGAAAAACTGTTTTTT
D: -
size: -
J: TRBJ1-4
V: TRBV28

CDR3: CASSKKAGENTGELFF
DNA: TGTGCCAGCAGCAAGAAAGCGGGAGAGAACACCGGGGAGCTGTTTTTT
D: TRBD2
size: -
J: TRBJ2-2
V: TRBV5-5

CDR3: CASSLRAGISYEQYF
DNA: TGTGCCAGCAGTTTACGAGCGGGTATCTCCTACGAGCAGTACTTC
D: -
size: -
J: TRBJ2-7
V: TRBV27

CDR3: CASSLRPGGFTDTQYF
DNA: TGTGCCAGCAGCTTGCGGCCGGGAGGTTTCACAGATACGCAGTATTTT
D: TRBD2
size: -
J: TRBJ2-3
V: TRBV5-8

CDR3: CASSQDLLGRNEQYF
DNA: TGTGCCAGCAGCCAAGATCTACTGGGTAGGAACGAGCAGTACTTC
D: -
size: -
J: TRBJ2-7
V: TRBV3-1/TRBV3-2

CDR3: CASSPRNPRTGGYTEAFF
DNA: TGTGCCAGCTCACCACGTAATCCTCGGACAGGGGGCTACACTGAAGCTTTCTTT
D: TRBD1
size: -
J: TRBJ1-1
V: TRBV18

CDR3: CASSDSGTGADTQYF
DNA: TGTGCCAGCAGTGACTCTGGGACAGGGGCTGATACGCAGTATTTT
D: TRBD1
size: -
J: TRBJ2-3
V: TRBV6-4

CDR3: CASSKTSGRTGGELFF
DNA: TGCGCCAGCAGCAAGACTAGCGGGAGGACGGGCGGGGAGCTGTTTTTT
D: TRBD2
size: -
J: TRBJ2-2
V: TRBV5-1

CDR3: CASKGTNTGELFF
DNA: TGTGCCAGCAAGGGAACAAACACCGGGGAGCTGTTTTTT
D: -
size: -
J: TRBJ2-2
V: TRBV28

CDR3: CAISERGTGGRTEAFF
DNA: TGTGCCATCAGTGAGAGAGGGACAGGGGGCAGGACTGAAGCTTTCTTT
D: TRBD1
size: -
J: TRBJ1-1
V: TRBV10-3

CDR3: CASSEKGGTEAFF
DNA: TGTGCCAGCTCTGAAAAAGGAGGGACTGAAGCTTTCTTT
D: -
size: -
J: TRBJ1-1
V: TRBV18